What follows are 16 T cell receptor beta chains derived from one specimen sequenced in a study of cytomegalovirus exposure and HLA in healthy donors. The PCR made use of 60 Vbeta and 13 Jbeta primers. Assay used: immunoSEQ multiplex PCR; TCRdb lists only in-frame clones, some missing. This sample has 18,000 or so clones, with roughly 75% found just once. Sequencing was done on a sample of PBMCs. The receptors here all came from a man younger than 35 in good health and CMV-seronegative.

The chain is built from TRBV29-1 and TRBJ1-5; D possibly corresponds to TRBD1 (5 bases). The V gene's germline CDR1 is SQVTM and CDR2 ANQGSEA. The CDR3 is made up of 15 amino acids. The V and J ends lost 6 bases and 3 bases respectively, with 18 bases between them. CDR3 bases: TGCAGCGTCCTCACGCCGGGGGTTCACAATCAGCCCCAGCATTTT. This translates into CSVLTPGVHNQPQHF.

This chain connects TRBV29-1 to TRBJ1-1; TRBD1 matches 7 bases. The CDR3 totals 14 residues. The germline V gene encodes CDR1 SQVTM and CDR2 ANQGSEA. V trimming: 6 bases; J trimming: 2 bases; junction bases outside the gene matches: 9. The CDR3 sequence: CSVVGQQLNTEAFF. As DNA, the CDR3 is TGCAGCGTCGTGGGACAGCAACTAAACACTGAAGCTTTCTTT. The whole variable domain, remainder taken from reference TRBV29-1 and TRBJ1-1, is SAVISQKPSRDICQRGTSLTIQCQVDSQVTMMFWYRQQPGQSLTLIATANQGSEATYESGFVIDKFPISRPNLTFSTLTVSNMSPEDSSIYLCSVVGQQLNTEAFFGQGTRLTVV.

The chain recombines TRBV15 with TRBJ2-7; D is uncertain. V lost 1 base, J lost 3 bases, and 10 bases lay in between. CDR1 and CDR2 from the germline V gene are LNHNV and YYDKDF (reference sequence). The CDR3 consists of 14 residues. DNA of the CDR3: TGTGCCACCAGCAGAGCGGGTCTTAACTACGAGCAGTACTTC. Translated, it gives CATSRAGLNYEQYF.

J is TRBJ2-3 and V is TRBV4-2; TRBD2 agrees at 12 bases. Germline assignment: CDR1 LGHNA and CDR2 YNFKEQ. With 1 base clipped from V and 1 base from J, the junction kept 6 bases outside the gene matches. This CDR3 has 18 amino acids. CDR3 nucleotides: TGTGCCAGCAGCCAAGTCGAGACTAGCGGGGGTGGCACAGATACGCAGTATTTT. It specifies CASSQVETSGGGTDTQYF.

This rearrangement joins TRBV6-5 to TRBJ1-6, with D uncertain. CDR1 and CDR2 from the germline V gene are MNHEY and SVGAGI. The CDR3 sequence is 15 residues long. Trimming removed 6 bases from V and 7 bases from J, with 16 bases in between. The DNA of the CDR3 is TGTGCCAGCAGCATTGGGCTCGACGCGAATTCACCCCTCCACTTT. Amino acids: CASSIGLDANSPLHF.

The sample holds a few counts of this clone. In nucleotides, the CDR3 is TGCAGCGTTGCCCTTAGCGGGGTGGAGACCCAGTACTTC. Its protein product is CSVALSGVETQYF. The V gene is TRBV29-1, the J gene TRBJ2-5; the match to TRBD2 covers 8 bases. This CDR3 is 13 amino acids long. Trimming cost V 4 bases and J 5 bases; bases outside gene matches: 6. Germline V lookup: CDR1 SQVTM, CDR2 ANQGSEA.

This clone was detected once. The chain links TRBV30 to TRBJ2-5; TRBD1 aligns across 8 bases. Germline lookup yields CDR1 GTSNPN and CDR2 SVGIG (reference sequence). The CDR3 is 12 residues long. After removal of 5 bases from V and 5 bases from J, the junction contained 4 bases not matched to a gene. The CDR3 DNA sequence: TGTGCCTGGGACAGGGGTTGGGAGACCCAGTACTTC. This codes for CAWDRGWETQYF.

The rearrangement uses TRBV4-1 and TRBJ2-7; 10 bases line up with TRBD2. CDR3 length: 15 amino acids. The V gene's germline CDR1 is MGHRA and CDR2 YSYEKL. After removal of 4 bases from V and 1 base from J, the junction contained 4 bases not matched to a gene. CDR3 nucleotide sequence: TGCGCCAGCAGCCCCTTTAGCGGGGGGTCCTACGAGCAGTACTTC. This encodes CASSPFSGGSYEQYF.

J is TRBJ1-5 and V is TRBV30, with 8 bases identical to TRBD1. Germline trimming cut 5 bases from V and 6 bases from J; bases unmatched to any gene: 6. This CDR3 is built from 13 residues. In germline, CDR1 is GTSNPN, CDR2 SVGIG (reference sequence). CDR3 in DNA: TGTGCCTGGGCACAGGGGGTAGGTCAGCCCCAGCATTTT. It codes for CAWAQGVGQPQHF.

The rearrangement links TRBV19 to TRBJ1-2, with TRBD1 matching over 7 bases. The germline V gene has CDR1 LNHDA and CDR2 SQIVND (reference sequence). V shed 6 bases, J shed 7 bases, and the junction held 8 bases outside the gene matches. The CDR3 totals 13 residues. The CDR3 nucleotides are TGTGCCAGTAGCGACAGGGCCCAGAGTGGCTACACCTTC. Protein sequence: CASSDRAQSGYTF.

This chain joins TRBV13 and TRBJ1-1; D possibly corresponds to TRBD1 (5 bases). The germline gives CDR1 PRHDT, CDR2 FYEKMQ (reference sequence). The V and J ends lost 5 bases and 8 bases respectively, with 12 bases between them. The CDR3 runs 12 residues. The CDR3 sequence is CASSLYRMEAFF. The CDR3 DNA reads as TGTGCCAGCAGCCTCTACAGGATGGAAGCTTTCTTT.

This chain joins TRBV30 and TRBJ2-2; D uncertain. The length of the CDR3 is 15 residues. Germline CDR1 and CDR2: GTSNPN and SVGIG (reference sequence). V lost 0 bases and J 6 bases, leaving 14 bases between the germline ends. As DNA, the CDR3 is TGTGCCTGGAGTGTACGTGACTCAGTGGCCGGGGAGCTGTTTTTT. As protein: CAWSVRDSVAGELFF.

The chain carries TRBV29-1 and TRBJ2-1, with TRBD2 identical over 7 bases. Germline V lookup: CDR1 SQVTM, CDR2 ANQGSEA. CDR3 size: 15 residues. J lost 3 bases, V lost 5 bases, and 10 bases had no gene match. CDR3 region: CSVIGRDGGYNEQFF. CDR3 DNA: TGCAGCGTTATAGGGAGGGACGGGGGCTACAATGAGCAGTTCTTC.

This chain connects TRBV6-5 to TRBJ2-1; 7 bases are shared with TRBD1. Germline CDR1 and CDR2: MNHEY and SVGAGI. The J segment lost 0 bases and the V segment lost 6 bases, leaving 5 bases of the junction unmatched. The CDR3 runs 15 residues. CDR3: CASSLTGASYNEQFF. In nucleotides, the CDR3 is TGTGCCAGCAGCCTTACAGGGGCCTCCTACAATGAGCAGTTCTTC.

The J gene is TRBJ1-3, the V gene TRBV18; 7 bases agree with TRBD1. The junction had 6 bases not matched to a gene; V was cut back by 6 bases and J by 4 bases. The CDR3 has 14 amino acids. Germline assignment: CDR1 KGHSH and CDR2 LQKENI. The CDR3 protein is CASSTGVQGNTIYF. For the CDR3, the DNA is TGTGCCAGCTCTACAGGGGTACAAGGAAACACCATATATTTT.

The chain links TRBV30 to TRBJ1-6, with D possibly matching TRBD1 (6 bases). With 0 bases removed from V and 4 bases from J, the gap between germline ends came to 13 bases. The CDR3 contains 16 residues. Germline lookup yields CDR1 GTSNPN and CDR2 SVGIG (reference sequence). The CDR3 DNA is TGTGCCTGGAGTGTACTGACAGGACCGTATAATTCACCCCTCCACTTT. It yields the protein CAWSVLTGPYNSPLHF. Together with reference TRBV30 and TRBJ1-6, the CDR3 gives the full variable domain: SQTIHQWPATLVQPVGSPLSLECTVEGTSNPNLYWYRQAAGRGLQLLFYSVGIGQISSEVPQNLSASRPQDRQFILSSKKLLLSDSGFYLCAWSVLTGPYNSPLHFGNGTRLTVT.